The 26 T cell receptor beta chains presented below share a single source sample, sequenced in a study of blood T cells in healthy people across ages. Through a sample-barcoded 5' primer and a J-beta primer mix, a second PCR was run for roughly 7 to 12 cycles. TCRdb re-derived calls from the 5' RACE reads in MiXCR, one entry per CDR3 protein. Found here are around 650,000 distinct CDR3 sequences, 35% to 50% of them singletons; the top ten hold 25% to 35%. The sequencing input was blood. The receptors here all came from an elderly man in good health.

This clonotype has just a few counts. The chain links TRBV21-1 to TRBJ2-3; whether TRBD1, the table's D call, matches the DNA was not checked. TRBV21-1 is tagged as a pseudogene. The CDR3 is made up of 12 amino acids. The chain's CDR3 is CASVGTTDTQYF. CDR3 DNA sequence: TGTGCCAGCGTCGGGACAACAGATACGCAGTATTTT.

The chain has TRBV29-1 and TRBJ2-2, with 7 bases fitting TRBD1. Trimming at V came to 7 bases and at J to 7 bases, leaving 9 bases not matched to a gene. The CDR3 spans 13 residues. Looked up from germline, CDR1 is SQVTM and CDR2 is ANQGSEA. CDR3: CSAADRDGGELFF. DNA of the CDR3: TGCAGCGCTGCCGACAGGGATGGCGGGGAGCTGTTTTTT.

The sample holds a few counts of this clonotype. The rearrangement joins TRBV27 to TRBJ1-6, with a tentative D call TRBD1 (6 bases). Trimming shortened V by 4 bases and J by 7 bases, and 11 bases separated the two germline ends. Germline loops: CDR1 MNHEY, CDR2 SMNVEV (reference sequence). The CDR3 spans 14 residues. The CDR3 DNA reads TGTGCCAGCAGTTATACAGGGCACAATTCACCCCTCCACTTT. The encoded protein is CASSYTGHNSPLHF.

To note about this clonotype: A much larger clone is a single base away; this may be a read error. V and J are TRBV29-1 and TRBJ2-4; 7 bases match TRBD1. Per the germline V gene, CDR1 is SQVTM and CDR2 is ANQGSEA. CDR3 length: 13 amino acids. The CDR3 DNA sequence: TGCAGCGTAAAGGGGGCGTCCAAAAACATTCGGTACTTC. Translating gives CSVKGASKNIRYF. Supplemented by reference TRBV29-1 and TRBJ2-4, the full variable domain reads SAVISQKPSRDICQRGTSLTIQCQVDSQVTMMFWYRQQPGQSLTLIATANQGSEATYESGFVIDKFPISRPNLTFSTLTVSNMSPEDSSIYLCSVKGASKNIRYFGAGTRLSVL.

In its sample, this clonotype was seen a few times. The chain is built from TRBV4-3 and TRBJ1-2; 7 bases map to TRBD1. Germline V gene lookup returns CDR1 LGHNA and CDR2 YSLEER. This CDR3 has 16 amino acids. The J segment lost 5 bases and the V segment lost 0 bases, leaving 9 bases of the junction unmatched. The CDR3 here is CASSQEKTGPFYGYTF. The DNA for the CDR3 is TGCGCCAGCAGCCAAGAGAAGACAGGGCCATTTTATGGCTACACCTTC.

The V gene is TRBV5-6, the J gene TRBJ2-7; no firm D call. The J call may be wrong; the DNA end is better matched by TRBJ2-5. CDR3 size: 16 residues. Germline lookup yields CDR1 SGHDT and CDR2 YYEEEE. The chain's CDR3 is CASSPLKGFRWETQYF. The CDR3 DNA reads as TGTGCCAGCAGCCCCCTGAAGGGCTTTAGGTGGGAGACCCAGTACTTC.

The V call is TRBV20-1, the J call TRBJ2-1, with 7 bases aligning to TRBD2. This CDR3 contains 14 residues. V gave up 3 bases and J gave up 9 bases; unmatched junction bases: 11. Germline V lookup: CDR1 DFQATT, CDR2 SNEGSKA (reference sequence). CDR3 sequence: CSASPMARETEQFF. CDR3 in DNA: TGCAGTGCTAGCCCGATGGCGCGGGAGACTGAGCAGTTCTTC.

CDR3 in DNA: TGCAGCGCCCCCCTTGGCATGAACACTGAAGCTTTCTTT. This codes for CSAPLGMNTEAFF. This sequence joins TRBV29-1 and TRBJ1-1; no clear D gene. Germline V gene data show CDR1 as SQVTM and CDR2 as ANQGSEA. V shed 7 bases and J shed 0 bases, with 12 bases lying between them. The CDR3 consists of 13 residues.

V gene TRBV12-5 combines with J gene TRBJ2-3, with 10 positions matching TRBD1. Trimming cost V 3 bases and J 2 bases; bases outside gene matches: 8. This CDR3 spans 17 amino acids. Looked up from germline, CDR1 is LGHNT and CDR2 is FRNRAP. CDR3 nucleotides: TGTGCTAGTGGTTTACCTCGACAGGGGGCCTCCACAGATACGCAGTATTTT. Residues: CASGLPRQGASTDTQYF. The full variable domain, completed using reference TRBV12-5 and TRBJ2-3, is DARVTQTPRHKVTEMGQEVTMRCQPILGHNTVFWYRQTMMQGLELLAYFRNRAPLDDSGMPKDRFSAEMPDATLATLKIQPSEPRDSAVYFCASGLPRQGASTDTQYFGPGTRLTVL.

This clonotype was observed a few times. This chain links TRBV20-1 with TRBJ1-2; 8 positions agree with TRBD1. The CDR3 has 14 amino acids. Germline V gene data show CDR1 as DFQATT and CDR2 as SNEGSKA (reference sequence). The J segment lost 2 bases and the V segment lost 3 bases, leaving 5 bases of the junction unmatched. This CDR3 reads CSASPRGQNYGYTF. The CDR3 nucleotides read TGCAGTGCTAGCCCCAGGGGGCAGAACTATGGCTACACCTTC.

This chain connects TRBV12-3 or TRBV12-4 to TRBJ2-7, with D unresolved. The DNA end is a closer match to TRBJ2-4, so the J assignment may be wrong. The CDR3 runs 14 residues. CDR3: CASSFAGASNIQYF. CDR3 coding DNA: TGTGCCAGCAGTTTCGCAGGAGCCTCAAACATTCAGTACTTC.

The rearrangement links TRBV12-3 or TRBV12-4 to TRBJ2-2; D may be TRBD1 or TRBD2 (7 bases each). Trimming cost V 5 bases and J 3 bases, with 13 bases left between them. The CDR3 loop spans 15 amino acids. CDR3 region: CASSPAGQYTGELFF. Written as DNA, the CDR3 is TGTGCCAGCAGTCCAGCGGGACAGTACACCGGGGAGCTGTTTTTT.

This clonotype turned up a few times. The V gene is TRBV20-1, the J gene TRBJ2-3; the match to TRBD2 covers 8 bases. Germline V lookup: CDR1 DFQATT, CDR2 SNEGSKA (reference sequence). The CDR3 has 16 amino acids. V shed 3 bases and J 1 base; nucleotides not matched to a gene: 9. The CDR3, as DNA: TGCAGTGCTAGGCCCACGGCGGGAGGACGCACAGATACGCAGTATTTT. Encoded protein: CSARPTAGGRTDTQYF.

The CDR3 loop is CASSRDSSSYEQYF. DNA of the CDR3: TGTGCCAGCAGTCGAGACAGCAGCTCCTACGAGCAGTACTTC. The gene calls are TRBV6-2 or TRBV6-3 and TRBJ2-7, with D perhaps matching TRBD1 (5 bases). Germline lookup yields CDR1 MNHEY and CDR2 SVGEGT. The CDR3 is 14 residues long. Trimming removed 5 bases from V and 0 bases from J, with 11 bases in between.

Only a few counts were recorded for this clonotype. V and J are TRBV6-6 and TRBJ1-1; D remains ambiguous. CDR1 is MNHNY, CDR2 SVGAGI, per germline (reference sequence). The CDR3 spans 13 residues. Trimming took off 10 bases at V and 0 bases at J, with 12 bases between the two ends. The CDR3 spells CATSPFLNTEAFF. CDR3 DNA sequence: TGTGCCACCTCTCCGTTTTTGAACACTGAAGCTTTCTTT.

The chain recombines TRBV4-3 with TRBJ2-1; TRBD2 is a possible D gene (5 bases). The V gene lost 3 bases and the J gene lost 8 bases, with 11 bases spanning the gap. Germline V gene lookup returns CDR1 LGHNA and CDR2 YSLEER. The CDR3 length is 13 residues. The CDR3 nucleotides are TGCGCCAGCAGCCAGGCCGAGGGATATGAGCAGTTCTTC. Its translation is CASSQAEGYEQFF.

The V and J genes are TRBV20-1 and TRBJ2-5; 7 positions agree with TRBD1. With V trimmed by 8 bases and J by 1 base, 7 bases remained unmatched. CDR1 and CDR2 (germline): DFQATT, SNEGSKA (reference sequence). The CDR3 consists of 13 residues. CDR3 region: CSPHRDSQETQYF. The DNA for the CDR3 is TGCAGTCCTCACCGGGACAGCCAAGAGACCCAGTACTTC.

This chain joins TRBV28 and TRBJ1-6, with D perhaps matching TRBD1 (6 bases). The CDR3 is made up of 12 amino acids. V was cut by 8 bases and J by 13 bases, with 15 bases left in between. From germline, CDR1 is MDHEN and CDR2 SYDVKM. The CDR3 protein is CASQLQGYPLHF. The CDR3 DNA reads as TGTGCCAGCCAACTCCAGGGGTATCCCCTCCACTTT.

The chain recombines TRBV11-2 with TRBJ1-2, with 11 bases fitting TRBD1. V lost 3 bases, J lost 3 bases, and 3 bases stayed unmatched. This CDR3 region has 15 residues. Germline V gives CDR1 SGHAT, CDR2 FQNNGV. The CDR3 DNA reads as TGTGCCAGCAGCTTGGGACAGGGGGTCTACTATGGCTACACCTTC. Translation: CASSLGQGVYYGYTF.

This chain uses TRBV7-9 with TRBJ2-1; 11 bases agree with TRBD2. The CDR3 runs 16 residues. Trimming removed 5 bases from V and 9 bases from J; junction bases left unmatched: 12. Germline V gene data show CDR1 as SEHNR and CDR2 as FQNEAQ (reference sequence). CDR3 residues: CASSLGGLAASSEQFF. The CDR3 coding sequence is TGTGCCAGCAGCCTGGGGGGACTAGCGGCTTCTAGTGAGCAGTTCTTC.

The chain couples TRBV20-1 to TRBJ2-7; D might be TRBD1 (6 bases). In germline, CDR1 is DFQATT, CDR2 SNEGSKA (reference sequence). CDR3 length: 13 residues. V dropped 6 bases and J dropped 0 bases, with 12 bases sitting between them. CDR3 region: CSAEGHISYEQYF. In DNA form, the CDR3 reads TGCAGTGCAGAGGGACACATCTCCTACGAGCAGTACTTC.

On this clonotype: Mismatch with germline at one junction end may stem from a read error. V usage is TRBV4-1 and J usage is TRBJ2-6; D is perhaps TRBD1 (5 bases). CDR3 length: 17 residues. CDR1 MGHRA and CDR2 YSYEKL come from the germline V gene. For the CDR3, the DNA is TGCGCCAGCAGCCCCTTAGGACCGGCATCTGGGGCCAACGCCCTGACTTTC. Encoded protein: CASSPLGPASGANALTF.

This clonotype has more than one count but fewer than ten. The chain recombines TRBV7-2 with TRBJ2-5; TRBD2 matches at 9 bases. Germline V CDR1 and CDR2: SGHTA, FQGNSA. The V and J ends lost 3 bases and 11 bases, in that order; junction bases with no gene match: 7. The CDR3 is 13 amino acids. CDR3 in DNA: TGTGCCAGCAGCTTTGGACTAGCGAATGAGCAGTACTTC. It translates to CASSFGLANEQYF.

As concerns this clonotype: Since a much larger clone is just one base distant, this may be a read error. The chain couples TRBV28 to TRBJ2-7; no firm D call. V was trimmed by 7 bases and J by 0 bases, leaving 7 bases between them. Germline V gives CDR1 MDHEN, CDR2 SYDVKM. The length of the CDR3 is 12 residues. CDR3 coding DNA: TGTGCCAGCACCCCGAGCTCCTACGAGCAGTACTTC. This encodes CASTPSSYEQYF.

The chain carries TRBV27 and TRBJ2-5; 11 positions agree with TRBD2. Germline CDR1 reads MNHEY; CDR2 reads SMNVEV (reference sequence). V gave up 2 bases and J gave up 11 bases; unmatched junction bases: 16. CDR3 size: 17 residues. CDR3 sequence (DNA): TGTGCCAGCAGTTTAATGGGCCTAGCGGGAGGAATTCGTAAGCAGTACTTC. Translating it yields CASSLMGLAGGIRKQYF.

The chain is built from TRBV20-1 and TRBJ1-2; maybe TRBD1 (5 bases). This CDR3 region has 12 residues. Trimming cost V 3 bases and J 4 bases, with 9 bases left between them. Germline V gene sequence: CDR1 DFQATT, CDR2 SNEGSKA (reference sequence). The CDR3 sequence is CSASWTPYGYTF. The CDR3 nucleotides read TGCAGTGCTAGTTGGACACCCTATGGCTACACCTTC.